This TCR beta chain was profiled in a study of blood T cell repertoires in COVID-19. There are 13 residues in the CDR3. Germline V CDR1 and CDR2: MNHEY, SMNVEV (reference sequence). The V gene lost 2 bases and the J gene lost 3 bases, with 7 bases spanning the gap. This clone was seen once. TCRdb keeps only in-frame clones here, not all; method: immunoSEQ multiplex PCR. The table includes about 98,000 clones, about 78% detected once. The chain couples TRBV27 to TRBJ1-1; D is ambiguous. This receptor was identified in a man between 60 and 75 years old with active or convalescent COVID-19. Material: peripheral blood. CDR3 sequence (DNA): TGTGCCAGCAGTTTAGGGCCCCACACTGAAGCTTTCTTT. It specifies CASSLGPHTEAFF.